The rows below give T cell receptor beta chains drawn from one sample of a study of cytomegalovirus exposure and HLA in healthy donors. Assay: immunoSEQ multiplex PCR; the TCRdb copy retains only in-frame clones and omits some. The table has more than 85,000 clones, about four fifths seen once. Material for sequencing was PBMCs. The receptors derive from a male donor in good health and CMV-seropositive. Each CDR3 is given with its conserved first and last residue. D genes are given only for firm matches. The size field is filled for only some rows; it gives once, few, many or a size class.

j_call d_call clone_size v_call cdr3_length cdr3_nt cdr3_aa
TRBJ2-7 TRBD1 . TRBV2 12 TGTGCCAGCAGTGAACAGGGGGACGAGCAGTACTTC CASSEQGDEQYF
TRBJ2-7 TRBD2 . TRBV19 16 TGTGCCAGTAGTATCGGTAGCGGGGGGGCCTACTACGAGCAGTACTTC CASSIGSGGAYYEQYF
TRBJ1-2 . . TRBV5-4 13 TGTGCCAGCAGCTTTGAAGGGGCGTATGGCTACACCTTC CASSFEGAYGYTF
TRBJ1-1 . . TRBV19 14 TGTGCCAGTAGTTTATCGGACAGGAACACTGAAGCTTTCTTT CASSLSDRNTEAFF
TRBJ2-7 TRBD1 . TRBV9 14 TGTGCCAGCAGCGCGCGGACAGGGGGCGACGAGCAGTACTTC CASSARTGGDEQYF
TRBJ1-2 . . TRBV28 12 TGTGCCAGCAGCCAGGGCGACTATGGCTACACCTTC CASSQGDYGYTF
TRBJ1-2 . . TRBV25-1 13 TGTGCCAGCAATCAGGGCACTAACTATGGCTACACCTTC CASNQGTNYGYTF
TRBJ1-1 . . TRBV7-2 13 TGTGCCAGCAGCTTACAGGCACGTACTGAAGCTTTCTTT CASSLQARTEAFF
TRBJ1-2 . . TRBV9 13 TGTGCCAGCAGCGTAGAGACAGACTATGGCTACACCTTC CASSVETDYGYTF
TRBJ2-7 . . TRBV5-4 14 TGTGCCAGCAGCTTGGAGAGAGGGATATACGAGCAGTACTTC CASSLERGIYEQYF
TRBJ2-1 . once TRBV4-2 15 TGTGCCAGCAGCCAAGATCAGACTATTAGCCATGAGCAGTTCTTC CASSQDQTISHEQFF
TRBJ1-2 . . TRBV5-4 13 TGTGCCAGCGAAAATGAGAGTAACTATGGCTACACCTTC CASENESNYGYTF
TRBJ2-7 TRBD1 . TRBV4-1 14 TGCGCCAGCAGCCGACAGGGCAATGGCTACGAGCAGTACTTC CASSRQGNGYEQYF
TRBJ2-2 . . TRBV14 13 TGTGCCAGCAGCCAAGATCGGGCCGGGGAGCTGTTTTTT CASSQDRAGELFF
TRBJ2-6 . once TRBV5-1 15 TGCGCCAGCAGCTTGGCTCCAGGACAAATTGAAGTCCTGACTTTC CASSLAPGQIEVLTF
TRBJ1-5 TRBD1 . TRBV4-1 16 TGCGCCAGCAGCCAAGGGGTGGGACAGGAACACCGGCCCCAGCATTTT CASSQGVGQEHRPQHF
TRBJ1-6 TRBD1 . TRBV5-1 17 TGCGCCAGCAGCGAAAAAGGATGGGACAGGGGTCTTGCACCCCTCCACTTT CASSEKGWDRGLAPLHF
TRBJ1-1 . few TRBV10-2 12 TGCGCCAGCAGCCCAGGGTACACTGAAGCTTTCTTT CASSPGYTEAFF
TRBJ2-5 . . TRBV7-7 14 TGTGCTAGCAGCCTTGGGCGGGGAACGGAGACCCAGTACTTC CASSLGRGTETQYF
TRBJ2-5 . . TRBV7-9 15 TGTGCCAGCAGCTTAATCTCGACAGTCAAAGAGACCCAGTACTTC CASSLISTVKETQYF
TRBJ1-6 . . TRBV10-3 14 TGTGCCATCAGTGGAGGGCAGAAACATTCACCCCTCCACTTT CAISGGQKHSPLHF
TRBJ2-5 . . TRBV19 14 TGTGCCAGTAGTTCCCGGGACACACAAGAGACCCAGTACTTC CASSSRDTQETQYF
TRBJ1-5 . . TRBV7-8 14 TGTGCCAGCAGCCCCAACAGGGTCAATCAGCCCCAGCATTTT CASSPNRVNQPQHF
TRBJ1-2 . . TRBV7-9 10 TGTGCCAGCAGCGGTAGCGGCTACACCTTC CASSGSGYTF
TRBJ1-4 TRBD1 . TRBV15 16 TGTGCCACCAGCGGGGGGACAGCTGCAACTAATGAAAAACTGTTTTTT CATSGGTAATNEKLFF
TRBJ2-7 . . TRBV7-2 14 TGTGCCAGCAGCTTAGAGGCGGGAACCTACGAGCAGTACTTC CASSLEAGTYEQYF